The 8 T cell receptor beta chains below come from one sample, sequenced in a study of T-cell reconstitution after alpha-beta-depleted transplantation in children. Preparation of the TCRbeta library involved a method that used unique molecular identifiers. MiXCR was run by TCRdb on the PCR reads, yielding one entry per CDR3 protein. This sample carries 95,000 to 150,000 distinct CDR3 sequences, 23% of them seen once, and the ten largest clones take about 11%. Sample: PBMCs, mostly from graft donor cells, taken 180 days after TCRalphabeta/CD19-depleted stem cell transplant. The receptors shown here come from a male patient between 2 and 10 years old who had a stem cell transplant for chronic granulomatous disease, so the T cells may come from the graft donor.

This clonotype was recorded a few times. The CDR3, as DNA: TGCGCCAGCAGCTGGACAGGGGTTAACACCGGGGAGCTGTTTTTT. Amino acids: CASSWTGVNTGELFF. The chain is built from TRBV5-1 and TRBJ2-2, with 9 bases aligning to TRBD1. From germline, CDR1 is SGHRS and CDR2 YFSETQ. CDR3 length: 15 residues. The trim removed 3 bases at V and 2 bases at J, leaving 2 bases unmatched.

This clonotype was seen repeatedly, ten times or more. V usage is TRBV5-6 and J usage is TRBJ2-2; D is uncertain. This CDR3 is built from 13 residues. V lost 0 bases and J lost 5, with 5 bases in between. Germline CDR1 SGHDT, CDR2 YYEEEE. The CDR3 bases are TGTGCCAGCAGCTTGGTACCTACCGGGGAGCTGTTTTTT. It encodes CASSLVPTGELFF.

This clonotype was detected many times. It may be a read error: a sequence one base away is much more abundant. The V gene is TRBV12-3 or TRBV12-4, the J gene TRBJ2-6; D is tentatively TRBD1 or TRBD2 (6 bases each). This CDR3 region has 11 residues. The CDR3 nucleotides are TGTGCCAGCACGGGGGCCAACGGCCTGACTTTC. Translation gives CASTGANGLTF.

This clonotype has more than one count but fewer than ten. This sequence joins TRBV20-1 and TRBJ2-5; D uncertain. V lost 0 bases and J lost 1, with 9 bases in between. This CDR3 has 14 residues. Germline assignment: CDR1 DFQATT and CDR2 SNEGSKA (reference sequence). The CDR3 DNA reads as TGCAGTGCTAGAGAGGCCGCGGTCCAAGAGACCCAGTACTTC. Its translation is CSAREAAVQETQYF.

This sequence joins TRBV20-1 and TRBJ2-7; D unclear. From germline, CDR1 is DFQATT and CDR2 SNEGSKA (reference sequence). Trimming cost V 2 bases and J 0 bases, with 14 bases left between them. The CDR3 is 15 amino acids. This CDR3 reads CSARPRWPASYEQYF. As DNA, the CDR3 is TGCAGTGCTAGACCCCGTTGGCCAGCCTCCTACGAGCAGTACTTC.

The rearrangement joins TRBV25-1 to TRBJ2-2; D unresolved. V shed 1 base and J shed 4 bases, with 7 bases lying between them. This CDR3 has 14 amino acids. Germline V lookup: CDR1 MGHDK, CDR2 SYGVNS. Here the CDR3 reads CASSEWSLTGELFF. The CDR3 nucleotides read TGTGCCAGCAGTGAATGGTCTCTCACCGGGGAGCTGTTTTTT.

This clonotype came up a few times. This rearrangement joins TRBV29-1 to TRBJ2-2, with a weak D call TRBD1 (7 bases). The CDR3 loop spans 15 amino acids. From germline, CDR1 is SQVTM and CDR2 ANQGSEA. Deletions cut 5 bases from V and 2 bases from J, with 15 bases between. DNA for the CDR3: TGCAGCGTTAGACAGGGCGGGGCAAACACCGGGGAGCTGTTTTTT. Its translation is CSVRQGGANTGELFF.

This clonotype was detected many times. The chain has TRBV28 and TRBJ2-7; D not resolved. The germline gives CDR1 MDHEN, CDR2 SYDVKM. With 1 base removed from V and 4 bases from J, the gap between germline ends came to 11 bases. The CDR3 contains 14 residues. The chain's CDR3 is CASSLLGIGYEQYF. The CDR3 DNA is TGTGCCAGCAGTTTATTGGGGATTGGATACGAGCAGTACTTC.